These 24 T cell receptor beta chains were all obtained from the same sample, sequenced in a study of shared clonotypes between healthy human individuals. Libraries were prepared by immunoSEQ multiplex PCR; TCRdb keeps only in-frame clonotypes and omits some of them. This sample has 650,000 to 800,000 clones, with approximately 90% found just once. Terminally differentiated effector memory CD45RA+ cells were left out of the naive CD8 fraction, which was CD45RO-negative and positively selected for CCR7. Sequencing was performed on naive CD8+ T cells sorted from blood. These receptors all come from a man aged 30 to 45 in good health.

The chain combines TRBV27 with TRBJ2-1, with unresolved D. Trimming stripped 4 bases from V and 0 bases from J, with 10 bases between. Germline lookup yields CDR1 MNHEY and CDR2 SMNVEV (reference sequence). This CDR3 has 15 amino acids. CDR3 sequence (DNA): TGTGCCAGCAGTTCCGGAGTCCCCTCCTACAATGAGCAGTTCTTC. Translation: CASSSGVPSYNEQFF.

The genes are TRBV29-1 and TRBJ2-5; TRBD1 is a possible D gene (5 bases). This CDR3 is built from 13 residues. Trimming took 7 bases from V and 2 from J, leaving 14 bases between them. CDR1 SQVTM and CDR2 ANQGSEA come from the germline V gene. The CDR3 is CSAWGSPQETQYF. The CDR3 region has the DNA TGCAGCGCTTGGGGCAGCCCTCAAGAGACCCAGTACTTC.

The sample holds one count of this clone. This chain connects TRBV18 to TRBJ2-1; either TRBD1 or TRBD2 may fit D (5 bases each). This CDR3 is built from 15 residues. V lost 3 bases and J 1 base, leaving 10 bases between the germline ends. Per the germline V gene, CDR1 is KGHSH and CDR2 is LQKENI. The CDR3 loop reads CASSPRDGSYNEQFF. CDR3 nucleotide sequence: TGTGCCAGCTCACCTAGGGACGGATCCTACAATGAGCAGTTCTTC.

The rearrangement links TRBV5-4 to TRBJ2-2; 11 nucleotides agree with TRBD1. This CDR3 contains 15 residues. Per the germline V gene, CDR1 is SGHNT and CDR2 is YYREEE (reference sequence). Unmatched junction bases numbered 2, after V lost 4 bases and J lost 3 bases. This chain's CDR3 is CASSGDRGYTGELFF. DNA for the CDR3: TGTGCCAGCAGCGGGGACAGGGGGTACACCGGGGAGCTGTTTTTT.

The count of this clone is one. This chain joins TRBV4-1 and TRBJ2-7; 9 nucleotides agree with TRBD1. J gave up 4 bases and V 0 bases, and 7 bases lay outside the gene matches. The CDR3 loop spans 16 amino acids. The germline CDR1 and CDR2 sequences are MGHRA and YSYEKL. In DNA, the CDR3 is TGCGCCAGCAGCCAAGAACAGGGGGCCAATCAATACGAGCAGTACTTC. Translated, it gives CASSQEQGANQYEQYF.

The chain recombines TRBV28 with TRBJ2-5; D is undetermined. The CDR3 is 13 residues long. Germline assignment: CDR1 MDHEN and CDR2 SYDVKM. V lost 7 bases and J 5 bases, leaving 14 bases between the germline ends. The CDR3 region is CASTAGIRETQYF. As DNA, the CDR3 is TGTGCCAGCACCGCCGGAATTCGCGAGACCCAGTACTTC.

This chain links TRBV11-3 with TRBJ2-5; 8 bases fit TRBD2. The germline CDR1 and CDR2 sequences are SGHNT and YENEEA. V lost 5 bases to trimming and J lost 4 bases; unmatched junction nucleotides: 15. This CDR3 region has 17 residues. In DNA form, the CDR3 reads TGTGCCAGCAGCACTTCGGACGGGGGGGATGGACGAGAGACCCAGTACTTC. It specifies CASSTSDGGDGRETQYF.

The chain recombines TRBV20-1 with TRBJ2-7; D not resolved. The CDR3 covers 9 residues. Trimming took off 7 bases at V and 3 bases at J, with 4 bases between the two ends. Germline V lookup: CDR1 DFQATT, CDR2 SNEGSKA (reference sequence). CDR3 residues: CSVDYEQYF. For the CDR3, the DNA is TGCAGTGTTGACTACGAGCAGTACTTC.

The DNA of the CDR3 is TGTGCCAGCAGCTTACCCCCCTACAGAGCTACTAGCACAGATACGCAGTATTTT. It specifies CASSLPPYRATSTDTQYF. This sequence joins TRBV7-2 and TRBJ2-3, with D unresolved. Trimming removed 2 bases from V and 0 bases from J, with 18 bases in between. CDR1 and CDR2 from the germline V gene are SGHTA and FQGNSA. The CDR3 extends over 18 amino acids.

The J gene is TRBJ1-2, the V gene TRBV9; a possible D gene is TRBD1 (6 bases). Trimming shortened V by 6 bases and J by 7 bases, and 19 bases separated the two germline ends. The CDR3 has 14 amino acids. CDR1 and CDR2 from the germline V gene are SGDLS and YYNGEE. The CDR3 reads CASIENRESIGYTF. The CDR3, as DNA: TGTGCCAGCATCGAGAACAGGGAAAGTATTGGCTACACCTTC.

The CDR3 loop reads CASSEFRDSPSYEQYF. CDR3 DNA: TGTGCCAGCAGTGAATTCCGAGACAGCCCCTCCTACGAGCAGTACTTC. This chain uses TRBV6-1 with TRBJ2-7, with TRBD1 as a possible D gene (5 bases). V lost 2 bases, J lost 0 bases, and 14 bases lay in between. Germline-derived CDR1 and CDR2 are MNHNS and SASEGT. The CDR3 is 16 amino acids.

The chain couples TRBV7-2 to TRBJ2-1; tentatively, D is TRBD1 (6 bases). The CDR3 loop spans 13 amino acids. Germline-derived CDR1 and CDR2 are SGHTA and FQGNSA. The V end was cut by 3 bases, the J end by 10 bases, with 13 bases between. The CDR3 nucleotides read TGTGCCAGCAGCTTTGCGAGGGGGAGAGAGCAGTTCTTC. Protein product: CASSFARGREQFF.

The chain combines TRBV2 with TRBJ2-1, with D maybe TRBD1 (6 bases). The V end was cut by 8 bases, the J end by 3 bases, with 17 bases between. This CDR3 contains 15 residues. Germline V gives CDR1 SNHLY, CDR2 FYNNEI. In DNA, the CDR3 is TGTGCCAGCTCTATGGACAGCAGTAGCTACAATGAGCAGTTCTTC. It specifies CASSMDSSSYNEQFF. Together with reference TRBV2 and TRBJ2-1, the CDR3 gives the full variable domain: EPEVTQTPSHQVTQMGQEVILRCVPISNHLYFYWYRQILGQKVEFLVSFYNNEISEKSEIFDDQFSVERPDGSNFTLKIRSTKLEDSAMYFCASSMDSSSYNEQFFGPGTRLTVL.

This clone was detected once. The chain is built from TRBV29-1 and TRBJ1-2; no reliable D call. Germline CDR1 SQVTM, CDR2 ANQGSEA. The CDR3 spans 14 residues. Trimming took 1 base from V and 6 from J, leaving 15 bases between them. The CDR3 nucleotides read TGCAGCGTTGAAGGGAGCGGCCTAGGCAATGGCTACACCTTC. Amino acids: CSVEGSGLGNGYTF.

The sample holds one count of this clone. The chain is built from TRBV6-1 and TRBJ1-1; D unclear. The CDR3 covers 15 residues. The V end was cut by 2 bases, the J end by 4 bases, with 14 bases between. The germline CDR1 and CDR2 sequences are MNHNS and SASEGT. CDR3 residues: CASSEYTGGGTEAFF. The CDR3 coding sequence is TGTGCCAGCAGTGAATATACGGGCGGCGGCACTGAAGCTTTCTTT.

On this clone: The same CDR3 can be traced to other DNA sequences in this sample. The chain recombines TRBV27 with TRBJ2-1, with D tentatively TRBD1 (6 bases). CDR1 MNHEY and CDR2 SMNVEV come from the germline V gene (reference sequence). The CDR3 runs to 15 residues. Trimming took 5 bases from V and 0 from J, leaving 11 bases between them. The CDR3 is CASSLYRDSYNEQFF. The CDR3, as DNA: TGTGCCAGCAGTCTGTACAGGGACTCCTACAATGAGCAGTTCTTC.

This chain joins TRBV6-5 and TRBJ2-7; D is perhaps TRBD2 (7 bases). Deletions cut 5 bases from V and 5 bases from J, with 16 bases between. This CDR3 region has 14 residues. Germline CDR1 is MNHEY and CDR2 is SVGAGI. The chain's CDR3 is CASSLDRTRDEQYF. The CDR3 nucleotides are TGTGCCAGCAGTCTCGACAGGACTAGAGACGAGCAGTACTTC.

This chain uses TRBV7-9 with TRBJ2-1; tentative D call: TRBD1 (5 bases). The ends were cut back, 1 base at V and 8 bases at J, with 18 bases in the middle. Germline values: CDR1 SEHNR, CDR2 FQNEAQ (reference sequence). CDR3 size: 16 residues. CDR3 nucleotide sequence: TGTGCCAGCAGCTTAGGGGTCAGGGTGGGGAAGTATGAGCAGTTCTTC. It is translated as CASSLGVRVGKYEQFF.

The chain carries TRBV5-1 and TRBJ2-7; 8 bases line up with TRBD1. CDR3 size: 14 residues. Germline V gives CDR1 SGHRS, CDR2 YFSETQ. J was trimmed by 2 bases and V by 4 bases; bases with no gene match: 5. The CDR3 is CASSSRQGTYEQYF. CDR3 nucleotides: TGCGCCAGCAGCAGCCGACAGGGGACCTACGAGCAGTACTTC. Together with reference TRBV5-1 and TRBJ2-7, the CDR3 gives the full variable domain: KAGVTQTPRYLIKTRGQQVTLSCSPISGHRSVSWYQQTPGQGLQFLFEYFSETQRNKGNFPGRFSGRQFSNSRSEMNVSTLELGDSALYLCASSSRQGTYEQYFGPGTRLTVT.

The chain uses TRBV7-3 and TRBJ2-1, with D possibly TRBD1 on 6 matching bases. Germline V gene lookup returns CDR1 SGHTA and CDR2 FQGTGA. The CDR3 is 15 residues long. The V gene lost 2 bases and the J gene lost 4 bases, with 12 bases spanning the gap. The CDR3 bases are TGTGCCAGCAGCTTAGGGGACACCGCGTACAATGAGCAGTTCTTC. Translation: CASSLGDTAYNEQFF.

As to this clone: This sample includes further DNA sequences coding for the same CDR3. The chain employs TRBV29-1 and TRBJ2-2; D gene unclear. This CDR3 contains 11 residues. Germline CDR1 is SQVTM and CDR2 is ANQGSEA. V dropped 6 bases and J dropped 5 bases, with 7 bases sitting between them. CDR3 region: CSVEETGELFF. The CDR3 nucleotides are TGCAGCGTCGAGGAGACCGGGGAGCTGTTTTTT.

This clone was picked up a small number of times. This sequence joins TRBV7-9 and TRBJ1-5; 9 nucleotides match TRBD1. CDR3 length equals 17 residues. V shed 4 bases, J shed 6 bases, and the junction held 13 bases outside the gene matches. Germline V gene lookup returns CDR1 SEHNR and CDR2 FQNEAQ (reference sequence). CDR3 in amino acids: CASSSPRDRVWGQPQHF. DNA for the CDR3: TGTGCCAGCAGCTCCCCCCGGGACAGGGTTTGGGGTCAGCCCCAGCATTTT.

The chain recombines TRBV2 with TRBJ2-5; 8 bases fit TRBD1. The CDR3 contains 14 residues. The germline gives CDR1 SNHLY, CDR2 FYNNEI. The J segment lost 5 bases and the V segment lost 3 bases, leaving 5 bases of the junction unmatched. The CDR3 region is CASSEAGGSETQYF. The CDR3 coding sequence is TGTGCCAGCAGTGAGGCAGGGGGCTCGGAGACCCAGTACTTC.

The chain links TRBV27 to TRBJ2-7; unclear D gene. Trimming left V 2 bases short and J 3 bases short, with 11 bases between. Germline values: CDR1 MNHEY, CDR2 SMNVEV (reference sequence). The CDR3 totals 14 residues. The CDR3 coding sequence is TGTGCCAGCAGTTTAAATCCTCACCGCTACGAGCAGTACTTC. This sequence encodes CASSLNPHRYEQYF.